This T cell receptor beta chain was sequenced during a study of cytomegalovirus exposure and HLA in healthy donors. Study observations and caveats: Most observed TCR sequences were rare, whereas some public TCRs were detected in many donors.

This clone was detected only once. Its specificity is not known. The table came from immunoSEQ multiplex PCR; TCRdb's copy has only in-frame clones and leaves some out. This sample carries about 88,000 clones, 84% of them seen once, and the ten largest clones take about 12%. CDR1 and CDR2 (germline): MNHEY, SVGAGI. Trimming shortened V by 6 bases and J by 1 base, and 10 bases separated the two germline ends. The CDR3 contains 13 residues. The receptor was derived from a woman younger than 35 in good health and CMV-seropositive. The rearrangement links TRBV6-5 to TRBJ2-7; D gene uncertain. The sample was PBMCs. CDR3 protein: CASRLTRSYEQYF. The CDR3 DNA follows: TGTGCCAGCAGACTGACACGTTCCTACGAGCAGTACTTC.